This entry lists 25 T cell receptor beta chains sequenced from one sample in a study of blood T cells in healthy people across ages (dated by TCRdb to about 2015). The library was produced with 5' RACE. The second PCR ran for roughly 7 to 12 cycles and used a J-beta primer mix along with a sample-barcoded 5' primer. TCRdb passed the public sequencing reads through fastp at Q25 and MiXCR, retaining productive beta sequences. Entries that share a CDR3 protein sequence are merged under the most common genes and DNA. The sample table records over 1,500,000 distinct CDR3 sequences; about 39% of these occur just once. The leading ten clones occupy 23% of the sample. The material sequenced was blood. These receptors all stem from a human donor in good health.

The table lists this clonotype with a few counts. CDR3 protein: CASRSRGLVTEAFF. CDR3 bases: TGCGCCAGTAGAAGCAGGGGTTTGGTCACTGAAGCTTTCTTT. The chain has TRBV5-1 and TRBJ1-1, with a weak D call TRBD1 (6 bases). CDR1 and CDR2 (germline): SGHRS, YFSETQ. V was clipped by 8 bases and J by 4 bases, with 18 bases between them. The CDR3 is 14 residues long.

This clonotype was detected only a few times. The J gene is TRBJ2-1, the V gene TRBV5-1; 10 bases align to TRBD1. The germline gives CDR1 SGHRS, CDR2 YFSETQ. J lost 4 bases, V lost 0 bases, and 4 bases had no gene match. There are 16 residues in the CDR3. CDR3 sequence (DNA): TGCGCCAGCAGCTTGGGCCAGGGACAGGGGTACAATGAGCAGTTCTTC. Its protein product is CASSLGQGQGYNEQFF.

This chain connects TRBV5-1 to TRBJ2-7; 8 nucleotides agree with TRBD1. Germline CDR1 reads SGHRS; CDR2 reads YFSETQ. The V and J ends lost 0 bases and 2 bases, in that order; junction bases with no gene match: 7. The CDR3 consists of 16 residues. CDR3 nucleotide sequence: TGCGCCAGCAGCTTGGGACAGGGGCTAAAGGCCTACGAGCAGTACTTC. Amino acids: CASSLGQGLKAYEQYF.

The chain uses TRBV11-2 and TRBJ2-1, with 11 bases aligning to TRBD2. This CDR3 has 20 residues. The V gene end was trimmed by 5 bases and the J gene end by 0 bases; junction bases not matched to a gene: 15. The germline V gene has CDR1 SGHAT and CDR2 FQNNGV. The CDR3 spells CASSRTSGGPKESSYNEQFF. The CDR3 bases are TGTGCCAGCAGCCGAACTAGCGGGGGCCCAAAGGAGAGCTCCTACAATGAGCAGTTCTTC.

V is TRBV13 and J is TRBJ2-2; 8 bases line up with TRBD2. Germline V gene sequence: CDR1 PRHDT, CDR2 FYEKMQ (reference sequence). CDR3 length equals 20 residues. Unmatched junction bases numbered 18, after V lost 2 bases and J lost 4 bases. The CDR3 nucleotides read TGTGCCAGCAGCTTAAACCTCTTGTTTGCGGGGGGCCGAAGCACCGGGGAGCTGTTTTTT. Residues: CASSLNLLFAGGRSTGELFF. Based on the CDR3 plus reference TRBV13 and TRBJ2-2, the full variable domain is AAGVIQSPRHLIKEKRETATLKCYPIPRHDTVYWYQQGPGQDPQFLISFYEKMQSDKGSIPDRFSAQQFSDYHSELNMSSLELGDSALYFCASSLNLLFAGGRSTGELFFGEGSRLTVL.

This clonotype was seen a few times. The genes are TRBV7-2 and TRBJ2-1; D is perhaps TRBD1 (6 bases). The CDR3 loop spans 15 amino acids. V gave up 3 bases and J gave up 5 bases, with 14 bases separating them. CDR1 is SGHTA, CDR2 FQGNSA, per germline. CDR3 bases: TGTGCCAGCAGCTTCAATGAGGGGGTGCACAATGAGCAGTTCTTC. It encodes CASSFNEGVHNEQFF.

This clonotype has ten or more counts. V usage is TRBV7-6 and J usage is TRBJ2-7; perhaps TRBD2 as D (6 bases). Looked up from germline, CDR1 is SGHVS and CDR2 is FNYEAQ. CDR3 length: 14 residues. V was clipped by 2 bases and J by 1 base, with 9 bases between them. The CDR3 loop reads CASSLLASSYEQYF. CDR3 sequence (DNA): TGTGCCAGCAGCTTACTAGCGAGTTCCTACGAGCAGTACTTC.

The chain joins TRBV9 to TRBJ2-1, with D perhaps being TRBD1 or TRBD2 (5 bases each). Per the germline V gene, CDR1 is SGDLS and CDR2 is YYNGEE. CDR3 size: 14 residues. V was cut by 2 bases and J by 8 bases, with 14 bases left in between. CDR3 region: CASSVTRGDDEQFF. CDR3 in DNA: TGTGCCAGCAGCGTGACTCGTGGGGACGATGAGCAGTTCTTC.

The J gene is TRBJ1-6, the V gene TRBV13; 9 positions match TRBD1. The CDR3 contains 15 residues. V gave up 5 bases and J gave up 9 bases; unmatched junction bases: 8. The germline CDR1 and CDR2 sequences are PRHDT and FYEKMQ (reference sequence). CDR3 coding DNA: TGTGCCAGCAGCGGGGGGACAGGGACCACTTCACCCCTCCACTTT. It is translated as CASSGGTGTTSPLHF.

This clonotype was counted only a few times. The gene calls are TRBV7-2 and TRBJ2-1, with 13 bases aligning to TRBD2. Germline CDR1 SGHTA, CDR2 FQGNSA. This CDR3 region has 15 residues. Losses at the gene ends were 6 bases for V and 6 bases for J; bases not matched to a gene: 5. CDR3 region: CASSMGLAGPNEQFF. The DNA of the CDR3 is TGTGCCAGCAGTATGGGACTAGCGGGGCCCAATGAGCAGTTCTTC.

This chain links TRBV5-1 with TRBJ2-7; TRBD2 agrees at 10 bases. This CDR3 has 15 residues. CDR1 and CDR2 from the germline V gene are SGHRS and YFSETQ. Trimming removed 2 bases from V and 6 bases from J; junction bases left unmatched: 8. The CDR3 here is CASSFLSGGACEQYF. For the CDR3, the DNA is TGCGCCAGCAGCTTTTTAAGCGGGGGGGCCTGCGAGCAGTACTTC.

This clonotype was counted only a few times. The V call is TRBV29-1, the J call TRBJ2-1, with 7 bases aligning to TRBD1. V trimming: 7 bases; J trimming: 6 bases; junction bases outside the gene matches: 15. This CDR3 comprises 15 residues. Looked up from germline, CDR1 is SQVTM and CDR2 is ANQGSEA. This chain's CDR3 is CSDNKSGGRGNEQFF. In DNA, the CDR3 is TGCAGCGACAATAAGTCAGGGGGTCGGGGCAATGAGCAGTTCTTC.

This chain connects TRBV9 to TRBJ1-1, with D perhaps matching TRBD1 (5 bases). Trimming left V 0 bases short and J 3 bases short, with 12 bases between. The CDR3 totals 15 residues. The germline CDR1 and CDR2 sequences are SGDLS and YYNGEE. The CDR3 DNA reads TGTGCCAGCAGCGTAGGGCCAGGGTGGGACACTGAAGCTTTCTTT. It codes for CASSVGPGWDTEAFF.

This clonotype has more than one count but fewer than ten. The gene calls are TRBV29-1 and TRBJ2-3, with 8 bases lining up with TRBD1. The CDR3 length is 14 residues. The trim removed 5 bases at V and 1 base at J, leaving 5 bases unmatched. CDR1 is SQVTM, CDR2 ANQGSEA, per germline. The CDR3 coding sequence is TGCAGCGTTACAGGGGGAAAAGGCACAGATACGCAGTATTTT. This encodes CSVTGGKGTDTQYF.

The genes are TRBV10-3 and TRBJ2-7; a possible D gene is TRBD1 (6 bases). The V and J ends lost 2 bases and 3 bases respectively, with 14 bases between them. The CDR3 loop spans 15 amino acids. In germline, CDR1 is ENHRY, CDR2 SYGVKD. CDR3 sequence (DNA): TGTGCCATCAGTGAGGGGTCGGACAGTTACTACGAGCAGTACTTC. Its translation: CAISEGSDSYYEQYF.

This clonotype was counted a few times. The V gene is TRBV6-4, the J gene TRBJ2-1; 7 bases line up with TRBD2. CDR3 length: 16 residues. Trimming took 0 bases from V and 7 from J; bases not matched to a gene: 9. CDR1 MRHNA and CDR2 SNTAGT come from the germline V gene. This CDR3 is CASSDSMGLPTNEQFF. In DNA form, the CDR3 reads TGTGCCAGCAGTGACTCGATGGGACTACCAACTAATGAGCAGTTCTTC.

This chain uses TRBV10-3 with TRBJ2-6, with D possibly matching TRBD2 (6 bases). In germline, CDR1 is ENHRY, CDR2 SYGVKD. This CDR3 has 15 residues. V was shortened by 3 bases and J by 6 bases, with 12 bases between the two germline ends. Here the CDR3 reads CAISEQEGKANVLTF. The CDR3 DNA reads TGTGCCATCAGTGAACAGGAGGGAAAGGCCAACGTCCTGACTTTC.

This clonotype was picked up a small number of times. The J gene is TRBJ2-1, the V gene TRBV24-1; D tentatively reads TRBD1 or TRBD2 (5 bases each). This CDR3 has 17 amino acids. Germline-derived CDR1 and CDR2 are KGHDR and SFDVKD. The ends were cut back, 3 bases at V and 0 bases at J, with 14 bases in the middle. CDR3 bases: TGTGCCACCAGTGATGGGACCGATAGGAGCTCCTACAATGAGCAGTTCTTC. This encodes CATSDGTDRSSYNEQFF.

J is TRBJ1-5 and V is TRBV3-1; D is undetermined. The CDR3 runs 11 residues. Germline V CDR1 and CDR2: LGHDT, YNNKEL (reference sequence). V lost 5 bases, J lost 10 bases, and 9 bases lay in between. This CDR3 reads CASSLDIPQHF. The CDR3 DNA reads as TGTGCCAGCAGCTTAGATATACCCCAGCATTTT.

The sample holds a few counts of this clonotype. V and J are TRBV9 and TRBJ2-4; maybe TRBD2 (5 bases). The ends were cut back, 2 bases at V and 9 bases at J, with 12 bases in the middle. Germline CDR1 reads SGDLS; CDR2 reads YYNGEE. This CDR3 is built from 13 residues. As DNA, the CDR3 is TGTGCCAGCAGCGTCCCGGGAACGGGCATTCAGTACTTC. It codes for CASSVPGTGIQYF. Full variable domain (remainder filled in from reference TRBV9 and TRBJ2-4): DSGVTQTPKHLITATGQRVTLRCSPRSGDLSVYWYQQSLDQGLQFLIQYYNGEERAKGNILERFSAQQFPDLHSELNLSSLELGDSALYFCASSVPGTGIQYFGAGTRLSVL.

This chain connects TRBV10-3 to TRBJ2-7; D is unclear. Trimming pared 6 bases from V and 0 bases from J, leaving 15 bases between. Germline V gene lookup returns CDR1 ENHRY and CDR2 SYGVKD. The CDR3 consists of 15 residues. The CDR3 loop is CAISAGDRSSYEQYF. The CDR3 DNA follows: TGTGCCATCAGCGCAGGCGACCGAAGCTCCTACGAGCAGTACTTC.

The chain joins TRBV5-1 to TRBJ2-3, with TRBD2 identical over 9 bases. This CDR3 is 15 amino acids long. Looked up from germline, CDR1 is SGHRS and CDR2 is YFSETQ. J lost 4 bases, V lost 2 bases, and 5 bases had no gene match. CDR3: CASSLAGGVSDTQYF. Here the CDR3 DNA reads TGCGCCAGCAGCTTAGCGGGGGGAGTTTCAGATACGCAGTATTTT.

This clonotype turned up a few times. The rearrangement links TRBV5-5 to TRBJ2-6; a possible D gene is TRBD1 (6 bases). V was clipped by 3 bases and J by 2 bases, with 12 bases between them. The CDR3 is 16 residues long. Germline CDR1 is SGHKS and CDR2 is YYEKEE (reference sequence). The CDR3 nucleotides are TGTGCCAGCAGCTCTGAAGGGGACACTGGGGCCAACGTCCTGACTTTC. Its protein product is CASSSEGDTGANVLTF.

The sample holds a few counts of this clonotype. The genes are TRBV4-2 and TRBJ1-2, with a tentative D call TRBD1 (5 bases). The V gene lost 0 bases and the J gene lost 5 bases, with 19 bases spanning the gap. Germline V CDR1 and CDR2: LGHNA, YNFKEQ. CDR3 length equals 17 residues. In DNA, the CDR3 is TGTGCCAGCAGCCAAGAATTTGGGGCCGCGAGTACGTATGGCTACACCTTC. Protein product: CASSQEFGAASTYGYTF.

J is TRBJ2-1 and V is TRBV7-3; perhaps TRBD2 as D (5 bases). Per the germline V gene, CDR1 is SGHTA and CDR2 is FQGTGA. V was clipped by 1 base and J by 5 bases, with 18 bases between them. This CDR3 is 17 amino acids long. The CDR3 DNA sequence: TGTGCCAGCAGCTTAATCGGAGGACCAGCGACTGACAATGAGCAGTTCTTC. As protein: CASSLIGGPATDNEQFF.